This T cell receptor beta chain derives from a study of OX40 agonist ivuxolimab in advanced cancers. About the research overall: Anti-PD-1, anti-PD-L1 or anti-CTLA-4 therapy given earlier was allowed, and approximately 43% had some. Broader study findings: Expanded clones belonging to CD8+ T cells outnumbered, on average, those of CD4+.

This table comes from immunoSEQ multiplex PCR, and its TCRdb copy is limited to in-frame clones, with some not included. This table holds around 94,000 clones, approximately 85% found once. Comments on this clone: Antigen: not known.

Germline V gene lookup returns CDR1 SGHVS and CDR2 FQNEAQ. The CDR3 is made up of 16 amino acids. The V gene lost 4 bases and the J gene lost 2 bases, with 17 bases spanning the gap. This clonotype was obtained from an adult with an advanced solid tumor such as melanoma, head and neck, liver or kidney cancer. The chain has TRBV7-8 and TRBJ1-1, with D possibly being TRBD1 (5 bases). The sequencing here drew on CD4+ or CD8+ T cells sorted from blood, taken in a trial of the OX40 agonist ivuxolimab. CDR3 sequence (DNA): TGTGCCAGCAGCTACGTAAAGGGGAATACCAACACTGAAGCTTTCTTT. Its protein product is CASSYVKGNTNTEAFF.